This T cell receptor (beta chain) comes out of a study of shared clonotypes between healthy human individuals. Study-wide background: Donors, aged 18 to 49, were a couple of women and three men.

V was cut by 5 bases and J by 4 bases, with 11 bases left in between. Germline lookup yields CDR1 MGHRA and CDR2 YSYEKL. CDR3 size: 13 residues. The authors split each subset's genomic DNA evenly across several immunoSEQ plates. TCRdb's copy holds only in-frame clones and misses some; the assay was immunoSEQ multiplex PCR. This sample has some 470,000 clones, with over 60% found just once. The study drew all its donors from Caucasian adults living in Nashville, Tennessee. Sequencing was done on a sample of PBMCs. The chain employs TRBV4-1 and TRBJ1-1; D gene uncertain. The receptor comes from a woman aged 40-49 years in good health. Some clones in this sample may be carry-over from other donors' samples. CDR3 coding DNA: TGCGCCAGCAGCGTTTCCGGGAGCACTGAAGCTTTCTTT. Protein product: CASSVSGSTEAFF.